The clone carrying this T cell receptor beta chain has just one count. No antigen is known for it. This CDR3 is also generated by other DNA sequences in the sample. The record originates from a study of T cell responses to AZD1222 COVID-19 vaccine. Study-wide context: Second-dose recipients at about 4 or about 12 weeks were treated as one pooled group. Findings of the study overall: Repertoires in all cases were sampled only once the peak T cell response had passed. At baseline, just five or six AZD1222 recipients tested seropositive.

Profiling relied on immunoSEQ multiplex PCR, and the TCRdb table lists in-frame clones only, not all of them. The sample has around 140,000 clones; 90% are singletons. The CDR3 totals 13 residues. V lost 5 bases, J lost 2 bases, and 2 bases stayed unmatched. Per the germline V gene, CDR1 is MNHEY and CDR2 is SVGAGI. This material consisted of peripheral blood, taken on day 0 of AZD1222 vaccination. The sequence derives from an adult in good health. The V gene is TRBV6-5, the J gene TRBJ1-1; 7 bases map to TRBD1. The CDR3 DNA reads as TGTGCCAGCAGTAGACAGGGAAACACTGAAGCTTTCTTT. Its translation: CASSRQGNTEAFF.